The clone carrying this T cell receptor beta chain was seen only once. The data stem from a study of blood T cell repertoires in COVID-19. Study context: Collection of acute and convalescent COVID-19 samples took place in the United States, Italy and Spain. PBMCs, B-cell-depleted T cells, or T cells were the source of the cDNA or gDNA that made up the material.

The V gene's germline CDR1 is SNHLY and CDR2 FYNNEI. The CDR3 contains 14 residues. V was shortened by 8 bases and J by 0 bases, with 8 bases between the two germline ends. As processed by the authors: Reference gene primer amplification yielded estimated nucleated cell counts. The protocol was immunoSEQ multiplex PCR, while the TCRdb copy is restricted to in-frame clones and leaves out a portion. D and trimming were read from the DNA, whereas the V and J calls and clone size are those reported in that table. The repertoire includes approximately 62,000 clones, 81% of them detected once, and just under 15% sits in the top ten.

The sequencing input was peripheral blood. The J gene is TRBJ1-6, the V gene TRBV2; D is unresolved. This clonotype originated in a man at least 80 years old with acute or convalescent COVID-19. DNA for the CDR3: TGTGCCAGCGGGCAGAGCTCCTATAATTCACCCCTCCACTTT. Translating it yields CASGQSSYNSPLHF.